These T cell receptor beta chains were read from a single sample in a study of T cells after yellow fever vaccination. TCRdb ran MiXCR on the 5' RACE reads and lists one entry per CDR3 protein. Of 450,000 to 650,000 distinct CDR3 sequences in the sample, about a fifth are singletons; the top ten hold around 17%. Sequenced material: PBMCs, taken around 3 weeks after the first yellow fever vaccination. Source of these receptors: a man aged 18 to 30 who received the YFV17D yellow fever vaccine. The CDR3 runs from the conserved cysteine through the conserved F or W. The D gene is left open where the match is weak.

>TRBV7-2|TRBJ2-7|.
CASSLATGYEQYF
>TRBV2|TRBJ1-5|.
CASSEALNRGASNQPQHF
>TRBV6-2/TRBV6-3|TRBJ1-2|TRBD1
CASSNRDRVDGYTF
>TRBV20-1|TRBJ1-6|.
CSAGEGNSPLHF
>TRBV12-3/TRBV12-4|TRBJ1-3|.
CASSLPGGANTIYF
>TRBV7-2|TRBJ2-3|.
CASSSPGRGTDTQYF
>TRBV20-1|TRBJ2-5|.
CSANPQRFQETQYF
>TRBV4-3|TRBJ1-4|.
CASSQVPPRPDEKLFF
>TRBV6-4|TRBJ1-6|.
CASKAGHHNSPLHF
>TRBV12-3/TRBV12-4|TRBJ1-1|.
CASSSPRVAEAFF
>TRBV6-4|TRBJ1-2|.
CASSLRLTLPYGYTF
>TRBV30|TRBJ2-5|.
CAWAGGWETQYF
>TRBV24-1|TRBJ2-5|TRBD1
CATSDSDRGQETQYF
>TRBV7-6|TRBJ2-3|TRBD2
CASSLLGTSGGGTPFWSTDTQYF
>TRBV4-1|TRBJ1-5|.
CASSQGHYSNQPQHF
>TRBV20-1|TRBJ1-5|.
CSAQSGVGGGNQPQHF
>TRBV4-3|TRBJ1-6|.
CASSRDGSSPLHF
>TRBV7-9|TRBJ1-1|.
CASSADSYREAFF
>TRBV12-3/TRBV12-4|TRBJ2-1|TRBD2
CASSSGLAGGPSRNEQFF
>TRBV15|TRBJ1-5|.
CATSTRGGPNQPQHF
>TRBV24-1|TRBJ2-5|TRBD2
CATSDSSGGDETQYF
>TRBV7-9|TRBJ1-1|.
CASSSTTSLRDTEAFF
>TRBV12-3/TRBV12-4|TRBJ1-3|TRBD1
CASRGTGSSGNTIYF
>TRBV7-2|TRBJ1-2|.
CASSPSGSWGYTF
>TRBV4-1|TRBJ1-4|.
CASSPPNGLNEKLFF
>TRBV7-9|TRBJ1-2|TRBD1
CASSSPGTGRNYGYTF
>TRBV20-1|TRBJ1-6|TRBD1
CSALTDRARSPLHF
>TRBV10-3|TRBJ1-6|.
CAISSRMGGSPLHF
>TRBV6-6|TRBJ1-1|.
CASSPTTEAFF
>TRBV7-2|TRBJ1-1|.
CASSPRGTGMNTEAFF
>TRBV28|TRBJ1-5|.
CASIGSSNQPQHF
>TRBV5-6|TRBJ1-2|.
CASSSESGNGYTF
>TRBV4-2|TRBJ1-1|.
CASSLAGVGNSFTEAFF
>TRBV7-2|TRBJ1-2|.
CASSLRLGRDYGYTF
>TRBV29-1|TRBJ1-1|.
CSVAVLGVGAHKAFF
>TRBV7-2|TRBJ1-3|.
CASSLVHRSNTIYF
>TRBV5-5|TRBJ2-3|.
CASSLFSSTDTQYF